The 24 T cell receptor beta chains below were found in one sample sequenced in a study of radiation and T cells in renal cell carcinoma. Described time point: blood 2 weeks post-SBRT. Treatment denoted: 15 Gy SBRT to primary tumor, nephrectomy 4 weeks later. The data were produced by immunoSEQ multiplex PCR, yet TCRdb's version contains in-frame clones alone and is incomplete. The sample consists of 60,000 to 65,000 clones, roughly 79% of them appearing once. The material was blood, obtained from a patient whose treatment included radiotherapy and nephrectomy. These TCRs come from a man aged 55-75 years with renal cell carcinoma.

This chain uses TRBV28 with TRBJ2-5, with D unclear. CDR1 is MDHEN and CDR2 is SYDVKM in the germline V gene. The CDR3 totals 15 residues. Trimming took off 5 bases at V and 4 bases at J, with 17 bases between the two ends. The CDR3: CASSPPDTARETQYF. The CDR3 DNA sequence: TGTGCCAGCAGTCCCCCCGACACCGCGAGAGAGACCCAGTACTTC.

This CDR3 reads CATSRDTSAGNTIYF. DNA of the CDR3: TGTGCCACCAGCAGAGATACGTCAGCCGGAAACACCATATATTTT. The V call is TRBV15, the J call TRBJ1-3, with D unclear. V lost 0 bases to trimming and J lost 4 bases, with 10 bases between them. Germline V gene lookup returns CDR1 LNHNV and CDR2 YYDKDF (reference sequence). The CDR3 spans 15 residues.

The chain is built from TRBV7-9 and TRBJ2-7; D not certain. V lost 3 bases and J 7 bases, leaving 13 bases between the germline ends. The CDR3 length is 13 residues. Germline V gene lookup returns CDR1 SEHNR and CDR2 FQNEAQ (reference sequence). The CDR3 DNA reads TGTGCCAGCAGCTTTGGGATGCTTTGGGAGCAGTACTTC. Translating it yields CASSFGMLWEQYF.

CDR3 sequence reads: CASSANGVGYGYTF. Written as DNA, the CDR3 is TGTGCCAGCAGCGCAAATGGGGTTGGCTATGGCTACACCTTC. The chain employs TRBV7-9 and TRBJ1-2, with D hard to call. The CDR3 sequence is 14 residues long. V was pared by 5 bases and J by 4 bases, with 14 bases between. The germline V gene has CDR1 SEHNR and CDR2 FQNEAQ (reference sequence).

This clone was recorded many times. In the same sample, other DNA sequences code for this CDR3. This chain uses TRBV5-1 with TRBJ2-3; 10 bases agree with TRBD2. The germline V gene has CDR1 SGHRS and CDR2 YFSETQ. The CDR3 is made up of 16 amino acids. J gave up 0 bases and V 4 bases, and 5 bases lay outside the gene matches. In DNA, the CDR3 is TGCGCCAGCAGCACCCGGACTAGCGGAAGCACAGATACGCAGTATTTT. It is translated as CASSTRTSGSTDTQYF.

The DNA of the CDR3 is TGTGCCAGCAGTTATCCCGGCCCATACAATGAGCAGTTCTTC. It yields the protein CASSYPGPYNEQFF. The chain combines TRBV6-6 with TRBJ2-1; D ambiguous. The CDR3 is 14 amino acids. Trimming removed 3 bases from V and 4 bases from J, with 10 bases in between. CDR1 and CDR2 (germline): MNHNY, SVGAGI (reference sequence).

This chain uses TRBV7-6 with TRBJ1-3; TRBD1 might be the D (6 bases). Germline values: CDR1 SGHVS, CDR2 FNYEAQ. V was cut by 0 bases and J by 0 bases, with 9 bases left in between. This CDR3 is 16 amino acids long. This CDR3 reads CASSLAGGPSGNTIYF. The DNA for the CDR3 is TGTGCCAGCAGCTTAGCAGGGGGTCCCTCTGGAAACACCATATATTTT.

The chain has TRBV9 and TRBJ1-1; D not resolved. The CDR3 runs 16 residues. Trimming stripped 4 bases from V and 4 bases from J, with 20 bases between. Germline V lookup: CDR1 SGDLS, CDR2 YYNGEE. Here the CDR3 DNA reads TGTGCCAGCAGCCCCAGTGTGGGAGGTGGGAGCACTGAAGCTTTCTTT. Its translation: CASSPSVGGGSTEAFF. The full variable domain, completed using reference TRBV9 and TRBJ1-1, is DSGVTQTPKHLITATGQRVTLRCSPRSGDLSVYWYQQSLDQGLQFLIQYYNGEERAKGNILERFSAQQFPDLHSELNLSSLELGDSALYFCASSPSVGGGSTEAFFGQGTRLTVV.

The V and J genes are TRBV30 and TRBJ2-3; no definite D call. Germline CDR1 reads GTSNPN; CDR2 reads SVGIG (reference sequence). This CDR3 is built from 15 residues. Trimming stripped 3 bases from V and 0 bases from J, with 13 bases between. The CDR3 sequence: CAWSRVYTSTDTQYF. In nucleotides, the CDR3 is TGTGCCTGGAGCCGGGTCTACACTAGCACAGATACGCAGTATTTT.

V gene TRBV27 combines with J gene TRBJ2-5, with 7 nucleotides matching TRBD2. The CDR3 runs 15 residues. After removal of 6 bases from V and 5 bases from J, the junction contained 12 bases not matched to a gene. Looked up from germline, CDR1 is MNHEY and CDR2 is SMNVEV (reference sequence). The CDR3 loop is CASSIGGGGGETQYF. The CDR3 nucleotides are TGTGCCAGCAGCATAGGCGGGGGAGGAGGGGAGACCCAGTACTTC.

The rearrangement uses TRBV28 and TRBJ1-4, with a tentative D call TRBD1 (6 bases). Trimming pared 4 bases from V and 4 bases from J, leaving 10 bases between. This CDR3 is 14 amino acids long. CDR1 and CDR2 from the germline V gene are MDHEN and SYDVKM. CDR3 amino acids: CASSSPGDNEKLFF. The CDR3 DNA follows: TGTGCCAGCAGTTCCCCAGGGGATAATGAAAAACTGTTTTTT.

This chain uses TRBV11-3 with TRBJ2-1; 10 bases map to TRBD2. Germline trimming cut 6 bases from V and 8 bases from J; bases unmatched to any gene: 13. The CDR3 is 16 amino acids. CDR1 SGHNT and CDR2 YENEEA come from the germline V gene. CDR3 loop: CASRVTKASGSYEQFF. CDR3 in DNA: TGTGCCAGCAGAGTGACTAAGGCTAGCGGGAGTTATGAGCAGTTCTTC.

The rearrangement joins TRBV30 to TRBJ1-2; D perhaps matches TRBD1 (5 bases). Between the trimmed V and J ends, which lost 3 bases and 2 bases, there was a span of 7 bases. The CDR3 is 12 amino acids. The V gene's germline CDR1 is GTSNPN and CDR2 SVGIG (reference sequence). The CDR3, as DNA: TGTGCCTGGAGGGGGGGGAACTATGGCTACACCTTC. Translated: CAWRGGNYGYTF. The full variable domain, rest sourced from reference TRBV30 and TRBJ1-2, is SQTIHQWPATLVQPVGSPLSLECTVEGTSNPNLYWYRQAAGRGLQLLFYSVGIGQISSEVPQNLSASRPQDRQFILSSKKLLLSDSGFYLCAWRGGNYGYTFGSGTRLTVV.

DNA of the CDR3: TGTGCCAGCAGCAGGACTAGCGAGGGGAGCGGGGAGCTGTTTTTT. As protein: CASSRTSEGSGELFF. The V call is TRBV6-4, the J call TRBJ2-2; TRBD2 aligns across 9 bases. The CDR3 spans 15 residues. Germline CDR1 MRHNA, CDR2 SNTAGT. The trim removed 6 bases at V and 7 bases at J, leaving 9 bases unmatched.

The chain carries TRBV6-6 and TRBJ1-6; D gene uncertain. This CDR3 region has 14 residues. Looked up from germline, CDR1 is MNHNY and CDR2 is SVGAGI (reference sequence). The V gene lost 2 bases and the J gene lost 8 bases, with 10 bases spanning the gap. The CDR3 reads CASSYEQFDSPLHF. CDR3 coding DNA: TGTGCCAGCAGTTACGAACAGTTCGATTCACCCCTCCACTTT.

This chain's CDR3 is CASSPDREPVTDTQYF. The CDR3 coding sequence is TGTGCCAGCAGCCCCGACAGGGAACCGGTTACAGATACGCAGTATTTT. The chain employs TRBV7-2 and TRBJ2-3, with 7 bases that match TRBD1. The CDR3 spans 16 residues. Trimming cost V 5 bases and J 3 bases; bases outside gene matches: 11. Germline CDR1 reads SGHTA; CDR2 reads FQGNSA.

The rearrangement links TRBV5-6 to TRBJ2-4; the D call may be TRBD1 or TRBD2 (6 bases each). Trimming left V 4 bases short and J 1 base short, with 15 bases between. Germline CDR1 reads SGHDT; CDR2 reads YYEEEE. This CDR3 has 16 amino acids. CDR3 in amino acids: CASSTGGAEAKNIQYF. The CDR3 DNA reads TGTGCCAGCAGCACCGGGGGCGCAGAGGCCAAAAACATTCAGTACTTC.

The chain recombines TRBV11-3 with TRBJ2-4; D is undetermined. CDR1 and CDR2 from the germline V gene are SGHNT and YENEEA. Trimming took off 3 bases at V and 0 bases at J, with 12 bases between the two ends. CDR3 length equals 16 residues. The chain's CDR3 is CASSFAVGLAKNIQYF. As DNA, the CDR3 is TGTGCCAGCAGCTTCGCAGTAGGTCTAGCCAAAAACATTCAGTACTTC. The entire variable domain, with the rest obtained from reference TRBV11-3 and TRBJ2-4, is as follows: EAGVVQSPRYKIIEKKQPVAFWCNPISGHNTLYWYLQNLGQGPELLIRYENEEAVDDSQLPKDRFSAERLKGVDSTLKIQPAELGDSAVYLCASSFAVGLAKNIQYFGAGTRLSVL.

The chain links TRBV2 to TRBJ2-5; 8 bases align to TRBD2. The CDR3 is made up of 14 amino acids. Trimming took 7 bases from V and 1 from J; bases not matched to a gene: 5. Germline V gene data show CDR1 as SNHLY and CDR2 as FYNNEI. The CDR3 spells CASNPGGVQETQYF. The CDR3 DNA sequence: TGTGCCAGCAACCCGGGGGGGGTCCAAGAGACCCAGTACTTC.

J is TRBJ1-2 and V is TRBV7-3, with D uncertain. Trimming removed 5 bases at V and 7 bases at J, with 23 bases between. The CDR3 loop spans 16 amino acids. The V gene's germline CDR1 is SGHTA and CDR2 FQGTGA. CDR3 in DNA: TGTGCCAGCAGCCCGGATCCCGAGGCGGGGAGTGCTGGCTACACCTTC. This gives the protein CASSPDPEAGSAGYTF.

In its sample, this clone was seen a few times. The chain carries TRBV19 and TRBJ2-1; TRBD2 matches at 11 bases. CDR1 is LNHDA and CDR2 is SQIVND in the germline V gene (reference sequence). V was clipped by 7 bases and J by 9 bases; unmatched bases: 11. The CDR3 covers 15 residues. The CDR3 reads CASTPLAGVVAEQFF. DNA for the CDR3: TGTGCCAGTACCCCACTAGCGGGAGTCGTGGCTGAGCAGTTCTTC.

V and J are TRBV7-9 and TRBJ2-7, with D tentatively TRBD1 (5 bases). Per germline, CDR1 SEHNR and CDR2 FQNEAQ (reference sequence). Trimming left V 5 bases short and J 3 bases short, with 8 bases between. CDR3 size: 12 residues. The CDR3 here is CASSDSYYEQYF. The CDR3 nucleotides are TGTGCCAGCAGCGACAGCTACTACGAGCAGTACTTC.

The V gene is TRBV7-6, the J gene TRBJ2-7, with 7 bases fitting TRBD2. Germline V gene lookup returns CDR1 SGHVS and CDR2 FNYEAQ. The CDR3 is 16 amino acids. With 4 bases clipped from V and 0 bases from J, the junction kept 9 bases outside the gene matches. CDR3 residues: CASSSRAGRSSYEQYF. The CDR3 bases are TGTGCCAGCAGCTCCCGAGCGGGGCGTAGCTCCTACGAGCAGTACTTC.

This chain joins TRBV4-3 and TRBJ1-2; D gene uncertain. V was shortened by 4 bases and J by 4 bases, with 19 bases between the two germline ends. The CDR3 has 16 residues. CDR1 is LGHNA and CDR2 is YSLEER in the germline V gene. CDR3 amino acids: CASSPALGVLFYGYTF. The CDR3 nucleotides read TGCGCCAGCAGCCCCGCCTTGGGCGTTCTCTTCTATGGCTACACCTTC.